This TCR beta chain was found in a study of shared clonotypes between healthy human individuals. It was into CD45RA+ naive and CD45RA-negative memory subsets that the CD4+ cells were split. Trimming took off 0 bases at V and 2 bases at J, with 13 bases between the two ends. In germline, CDR1 is SGHRS, CDR2 YFSETQ. This CDR3 is built from 16 residues. Assay: immunoSEQ multiplex PCR; the TCRdb copy retains only in-frame clones and omits some. The top ten hold 0.5% to 0.65% of the sample, which has around 980,000 clones, about 80% seen once. The rearrangement joins TRBV5-1 to TRBJ2-3; possible D gene TRBD2, 6 bases. Sequencing was carried out using memory CD4+ T cells from PBMCs. The sample's subset: CD45RA-negative fraction. This TCR derives from a man younger than 35 in good health. Some clones in this sample may be carry-over from other donors' samples. CDR3 in DNA: TGCGCCAGCAGCTTGGGGGCGGGAAGAGTCACAGATACGCAGTATTTT. It translates to CASSLGAGRVTDTQYF.